The T cell receptor (beta chain) under discussion was sequenced for a study of blood T cell repertoires in COVID-19. TCRdb keeps only in-frame clones here, not all; method: immunoSEQ multiplex PCR. The sample shows 150,000 or so clones, approximately 80% of them seen only once. This CDR3 has 18 amino acids. Germline values: CDR1 SGHVS, CDR2 FNYEAQ. V was pared by 0 bases and J by 0 bases, with 6 bases of the junction left unmatched. Participants' reported clinical history set cohort assignment. The clonotype comes from a man aged 50-59 years who had recovered from COVID-19. The chain joins TRBV7-6 to TRBJ2-7, with 12 bases aligning to TRBD1. The sample taken for sequencing was PBMCs or T cells enriched from blood (not recorded which). The DNA for the CDR3 is TGTGCCAGCAGCTTAGCGCGCGGGACAGGGGGCAGCTCCTACGAGCAGTACTTC. Translating it yields CASSLARGTGGSSYEQYF.